The clone carrying this T cell receptor (beta chain) was counted between two and nine times. Antigen unknown. Looked up from germline, CDR1 is SQVTM and CDR2 is ANQGSEA. The V and J ends lost 6 bases and 10 bases respectively, with 21 bases between them. There are 14 residues in the CDR3. The data derive from a study of T cell repertoires in cytomegalovirus infection. TCRdb called the reads again in MiXCR, with one record for every CDR3 protein. The sample yields 830,000 or so distinct CDR3 sequences, approximately 30% seen once. The clonotype was recovered from a human donor in good health (CMV status not recorded). Some clones in this sample may be carry-over from other donors' samples. The chain has TRBV29-1 and TRBJ1-4; the D is unclear. The specimen was cultured CD8+ T cells from PBMCs, collected from culture after CMV antigen stimulation. CDR3 in DNA: TGCAGCGTAACTGCCTCAGAGGGTAGGCGAAAACTGTTTTTT. Its protein is CSVTASEGRRKLFF.